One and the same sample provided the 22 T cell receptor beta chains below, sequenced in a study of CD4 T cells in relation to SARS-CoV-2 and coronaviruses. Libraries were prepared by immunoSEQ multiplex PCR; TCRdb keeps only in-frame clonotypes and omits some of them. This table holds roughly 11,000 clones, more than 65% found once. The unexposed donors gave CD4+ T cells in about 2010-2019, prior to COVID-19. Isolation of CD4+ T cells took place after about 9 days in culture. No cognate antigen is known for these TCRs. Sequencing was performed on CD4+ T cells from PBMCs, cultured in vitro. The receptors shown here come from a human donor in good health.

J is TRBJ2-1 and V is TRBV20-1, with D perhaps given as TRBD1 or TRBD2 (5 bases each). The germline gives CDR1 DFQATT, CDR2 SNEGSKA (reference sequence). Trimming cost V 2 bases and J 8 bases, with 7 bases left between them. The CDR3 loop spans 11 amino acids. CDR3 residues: CSARWGYEQFF. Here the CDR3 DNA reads TGCAGTGCTAGATGGGGGTATGAGCAGTTCTTC.

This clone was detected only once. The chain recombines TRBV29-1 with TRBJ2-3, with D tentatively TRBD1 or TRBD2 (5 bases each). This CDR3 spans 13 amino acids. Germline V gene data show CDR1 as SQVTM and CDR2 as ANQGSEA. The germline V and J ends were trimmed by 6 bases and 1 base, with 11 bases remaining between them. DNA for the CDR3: TGCAGCGTAGGGGTGGGAGGCACAGATACGCAGTATTTT. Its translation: CSVGVGGTDTQYF.

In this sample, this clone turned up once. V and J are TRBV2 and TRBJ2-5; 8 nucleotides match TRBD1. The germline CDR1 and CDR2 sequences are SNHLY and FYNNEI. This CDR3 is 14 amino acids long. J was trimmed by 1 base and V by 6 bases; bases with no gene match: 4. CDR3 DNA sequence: TGTGCCAGCAGACAGGGGGGCCCCCAAGAGACCCAGTACTTC. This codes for CASRQGGPQETQYF.

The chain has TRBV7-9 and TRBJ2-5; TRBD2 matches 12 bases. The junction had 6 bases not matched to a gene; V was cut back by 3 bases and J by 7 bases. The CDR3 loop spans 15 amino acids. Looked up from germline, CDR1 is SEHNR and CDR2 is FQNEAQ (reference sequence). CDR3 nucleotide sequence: TGTGCCAGCAGCTTCCTAGCGGGAGGGCCGGGGACCCAGTACTTC. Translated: CASSFLAGGPGTQYF.

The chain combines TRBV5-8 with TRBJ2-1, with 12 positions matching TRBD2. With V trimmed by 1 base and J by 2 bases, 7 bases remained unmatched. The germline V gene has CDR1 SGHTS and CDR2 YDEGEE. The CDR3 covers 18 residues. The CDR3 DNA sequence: TGTGCCAGCAGCTTGCTAGCGGGAGGGTTGCTTCCCTACAATGAGCAGTTCTTC. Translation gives CASSLLAGGLLPYNEQFF.

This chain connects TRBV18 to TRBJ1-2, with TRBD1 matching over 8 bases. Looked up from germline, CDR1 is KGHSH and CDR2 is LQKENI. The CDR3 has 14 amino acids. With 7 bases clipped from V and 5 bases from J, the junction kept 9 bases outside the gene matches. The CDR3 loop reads CASLDRAVEYGYTF. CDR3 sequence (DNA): TGTGCCAGCTTGGACAGGGCAGTAGAGTATGGCTACACCTTC.

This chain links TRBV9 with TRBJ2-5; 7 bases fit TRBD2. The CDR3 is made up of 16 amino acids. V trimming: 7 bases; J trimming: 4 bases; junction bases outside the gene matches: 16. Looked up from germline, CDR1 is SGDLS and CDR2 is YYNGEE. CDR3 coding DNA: TGTGCCAGCGCAACGACTGAAAGCGGGAAGGGAGAGACCCAGTACTTC. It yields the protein CASATTESGKGETQYF.

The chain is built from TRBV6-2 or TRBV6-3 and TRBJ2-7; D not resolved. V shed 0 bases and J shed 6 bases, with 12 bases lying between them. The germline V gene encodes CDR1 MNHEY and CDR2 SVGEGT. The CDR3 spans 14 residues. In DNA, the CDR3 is TGTGCCAGCAGTTACTCGGTCAGTTCAAGCGAGCAGTACTTC. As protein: CASSYSVSSSEQYF.

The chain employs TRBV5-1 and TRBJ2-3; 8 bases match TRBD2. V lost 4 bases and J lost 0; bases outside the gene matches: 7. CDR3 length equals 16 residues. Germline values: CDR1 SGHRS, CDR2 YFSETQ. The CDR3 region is CASSPRTSSSTDTQYF. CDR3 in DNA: TGCGCCAGCAGCCCGCGGACTAGCTCTAGCACAGATACGCAGTATTTT.

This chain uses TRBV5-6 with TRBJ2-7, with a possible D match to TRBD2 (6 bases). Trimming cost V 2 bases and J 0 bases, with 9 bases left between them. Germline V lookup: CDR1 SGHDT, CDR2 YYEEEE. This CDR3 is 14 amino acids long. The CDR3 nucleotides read TGTGCCAGCAGCTTAGGCGGGATCTCCTACGAGCAGTACTTC. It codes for CASSLGGISYEQYF. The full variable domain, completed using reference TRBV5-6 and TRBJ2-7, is DAGVTQSPTHLIKTRGQQVTLRCSPKSGHDTVSWYQQALGQGPQFIFQYYEEEERQRGNFPDRFSGHQFPNYSSELNVNALLLGDSALYLCASSLGGISYEQYFGPGTRLTVT.

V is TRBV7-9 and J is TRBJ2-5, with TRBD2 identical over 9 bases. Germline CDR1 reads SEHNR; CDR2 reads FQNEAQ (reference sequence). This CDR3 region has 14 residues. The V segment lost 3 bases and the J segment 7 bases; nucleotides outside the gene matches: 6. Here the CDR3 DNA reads TGTGCCAGCAGCTTGGTAGCGGGGGCTGGGACCCAGTACTTC. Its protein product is CASSLVAGAGTQYF.

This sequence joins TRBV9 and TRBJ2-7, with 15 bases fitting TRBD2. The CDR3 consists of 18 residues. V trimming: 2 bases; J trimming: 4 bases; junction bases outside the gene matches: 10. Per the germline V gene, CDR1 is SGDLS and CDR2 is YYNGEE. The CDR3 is CASSVGTSGRRLGYEQYF. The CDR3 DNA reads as TGTGCCAGCAGCGTGGGGACTAGCGGGAGGAGATTGGGATACGAGCAGTACTTC.

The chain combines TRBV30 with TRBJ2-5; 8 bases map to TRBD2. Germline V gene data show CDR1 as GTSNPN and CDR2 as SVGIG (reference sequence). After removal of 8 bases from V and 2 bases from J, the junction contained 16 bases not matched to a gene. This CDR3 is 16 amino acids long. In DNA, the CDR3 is TGTGCCCCCTCTGGAACGGGGGGGAAGTATCAAGAGACCCAGTACTTC. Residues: CAPSGTGGKYQETQYF.

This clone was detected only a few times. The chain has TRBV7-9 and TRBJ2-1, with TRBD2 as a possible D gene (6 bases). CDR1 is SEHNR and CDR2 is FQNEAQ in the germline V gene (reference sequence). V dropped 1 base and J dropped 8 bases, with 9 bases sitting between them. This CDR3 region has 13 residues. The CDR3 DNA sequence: TGTGCCAGCAGCTTAGTTAGCGGTGATGAGCAGTTCTTC. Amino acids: CASSLVSGDEQFF.

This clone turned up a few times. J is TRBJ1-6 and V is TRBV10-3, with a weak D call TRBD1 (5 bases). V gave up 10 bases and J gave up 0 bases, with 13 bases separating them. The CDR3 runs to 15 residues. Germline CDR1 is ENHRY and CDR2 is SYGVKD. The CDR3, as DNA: TGTGCCAGCCGCGGGGGGAGCTCCTATAATTCACCCCTCCACTTT. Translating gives CASRGGSSYNSPLHF.

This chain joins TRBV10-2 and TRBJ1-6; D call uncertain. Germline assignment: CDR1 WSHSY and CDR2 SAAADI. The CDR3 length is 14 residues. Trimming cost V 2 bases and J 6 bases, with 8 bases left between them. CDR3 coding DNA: TGCGCCAGCAGTGAGCGACGTATTAATTCACCCCTCCACTTT. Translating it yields CASSERRINSPLHF.

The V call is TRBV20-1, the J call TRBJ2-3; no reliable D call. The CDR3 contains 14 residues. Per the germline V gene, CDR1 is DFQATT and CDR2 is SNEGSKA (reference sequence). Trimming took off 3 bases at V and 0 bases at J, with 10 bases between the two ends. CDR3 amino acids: CSASDTVSTDTQYF. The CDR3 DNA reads TGCAGTGCTAGTGACACAGTAAGCACAGATACGCAGTATTTT.

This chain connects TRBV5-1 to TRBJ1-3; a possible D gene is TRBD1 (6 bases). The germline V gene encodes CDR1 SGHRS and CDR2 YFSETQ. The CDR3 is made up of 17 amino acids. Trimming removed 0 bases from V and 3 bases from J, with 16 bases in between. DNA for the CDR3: TGCGCCAGCAGCTTGGATGGTCGTCAGGGGAGTGGAAACACCATATATTTT. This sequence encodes CASSLDGRQGSGNTIYF. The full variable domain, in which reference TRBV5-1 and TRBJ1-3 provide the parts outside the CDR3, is KAGVTQTPRYLIKTRGQQVTLSCSPISGHRSVSWYQQTPGQGLQFLFEYFSETQRNKGNFPGRFSGRQFSNSRSEMNVSTLELGDSALYLCASSLDGRQGSGNTIYFGEGSWLTVV.

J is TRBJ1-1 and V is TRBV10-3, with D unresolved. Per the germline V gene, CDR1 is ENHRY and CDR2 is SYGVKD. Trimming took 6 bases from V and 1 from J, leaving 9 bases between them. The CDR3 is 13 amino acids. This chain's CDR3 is CAISLLANTEAFF. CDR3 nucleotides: TGTGCCATCAGCCTCTTAGCGAACACTGAAGCTTTCTTT.

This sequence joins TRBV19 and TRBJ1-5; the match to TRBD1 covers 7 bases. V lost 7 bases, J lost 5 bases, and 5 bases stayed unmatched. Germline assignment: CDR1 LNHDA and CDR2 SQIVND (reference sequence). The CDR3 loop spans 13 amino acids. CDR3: CASMSGTDQPQHF. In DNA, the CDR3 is TGTGCCAGTATGAGTGGGACAGATCAGCCCCAGCATTTT.

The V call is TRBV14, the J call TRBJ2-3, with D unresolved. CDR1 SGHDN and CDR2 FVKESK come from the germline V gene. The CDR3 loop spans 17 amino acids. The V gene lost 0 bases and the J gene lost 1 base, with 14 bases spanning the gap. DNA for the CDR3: TGTGCCAGCAGCCAAGATTTTGGTAACTTGGGCACAGATACGCAGTATTTT. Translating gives CASSQDFGNLGTDTQYF.

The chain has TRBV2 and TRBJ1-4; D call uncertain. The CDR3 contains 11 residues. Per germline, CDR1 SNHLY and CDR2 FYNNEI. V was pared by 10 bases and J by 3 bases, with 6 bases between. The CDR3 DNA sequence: TGTGCCACCGGGGCTAATGAAAAACTGTTTTTT. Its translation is CATGANEKLFF.